The 24 T cell receptor beta chains presented below share a single source sample, sequenced in a study of T cells expressing NK-cell markers. TCRdb reprocessed the 5' RACE reads and reports one entry per CDR3 protein, with no DNA. Its listing shows 350,000 to 500,000 distinct CDR3 sequences. Sequenced: blood T cells: a sorted CD56 or NKG2C T cell subset, CD4+ or CD8+ T cells, or bulk PBMC T cells (not recorded which). These receptor sequences come from a woman between 18 and 70 years old in good health.

This sequence joins TRBV4-3 and TRBJ2-7; TCRdb's D call of TRBD2 is untestable without DNA. There are 17 residues in the CDR3. Germline V lookup: CDR1 LGHNA, CDR2 YSLEER. This CDR3 reads CASSQALWASGFYEQYF.

The chain uses TRBV7-9 and TRBJ1-4; checking the TCRdb D call of TRBD1 is not possible without DNA. The CDR3 has 15 residues. Per germline, CDR1 SEHNR and CDR2 FQNEAQ (reference sequence). CDR3 amino acids: CASSGGDTTNEKLFF.

The rearrangement uses TRBV7-2 and TRBJ2-3; TCRdb's assignment of TRBD1 cannot be checked, as there is no DNA. This CDR3 comprises 16 residues. Germline CDR1 SGHTA, CDR2 FQGNSA. CDR3 protein: CASSLGPNGGTDTQYF.

The gene calls are TRBV7-2 and TRBJ2-7; TCRdb's D gene call, TRBD2, goes unchecked for lack of DNA. This CDR3 comprises 14 residues. Germline V CDR1 and CDR2: SGHTA, FQGNSA. The CDR3 loop reads CASSEGPLAYEQYF.

This sequence joins TRBV20-1 and TRBJ2-1; TCRdb outputs TRBD1, but without DNA this stays unchecked. The CDR3 is 15 amino acids. Germline CDR1 and CDR2: DFQATT and SNEGSKA (reference sequence). Here the CDR3 reads CSATIDDPGVNEQFF.

The chain couples TRBV21-1 to TRBJ2-2; TCRdb selects TRBD1, and the lack of DNA leaves this call unchecked. TRBV21-1 is tagged as a pseudogene. The CDR3 loop spans 19 amino acids. The CDR3 here is CASSGTSNSGQGTTGELFF.

The V gene is TRBV20-1, the J gene TRBJ2-1; checking the TCRdb D call of TRBD1 is not possible without DNA. Germline CDR1 DFQATT, CDR2 SNEGSKA (reference sequence). CDR3 length: 13 residues. The CDR3 loop reads CSARSQGYNEQFF.

The chain is built from TRBV5-6 and TRBJ1-2; with no DNA, the TCRdb D assignment of TRBD1 cannot be verified. The CDR3 sequence is 14 residues long. Germline CDR1 and CDR2: SGHDT and YYEEEE. The CDR3 sequence is CASSSGQADYGYTF.

The chain joins TRBV12-3 or TRBV12-4 to TRBJ2-7; TCRdb gives TRBD1 as the D gene, but with no DNA this cannot be confirmed. The CDR3 runs to 15 residues. The chain's CDR3 is CASSLAGVLSYEQYF.

This sequence joins TRBV28 and TRBJ2-1; TCRdb returns TRBD2, unconfirmable since there is no DNA. Germline-derived CDR1 and CDR2 are MDHEN and SYDVKM. CDR3 length: 17 amino acids. The CDR3 loop is CASSPSPGLADYNEQFF.

This chain joins TRBV20-1 and TRBJ2-5; no DNA is available, so the TRBD1 call from TCRdb remains unchecked. The CDR3 totals 14 residues. Germline V gene sequence: CDR1 DFQATT, CDR2 SNEGSKA (reference sequence). The CDR3 sequence is CSAPPTGARETQYF.

This rearrangement joins TRBV7-9 to TRBJ1-1; TCRdb calls TRBD1, which cannot be checked without DNA. The length of the CDR3 is 14 residues. The V gene's germline CDR1 is SEHNR and CDR2 FQNEAQ (reference sequence). CDR3 sequence: CASSHRDGNTEAFF.

This chain links TRBV5-1 with TRBJ2-7; TCRdb gives TRBD2 as the D gene, but with no DNA this cannot be confirmed. The CDR3 loop spans 16 amino acids. Germline V gives CDR1 SGHRS, CDR2 YFSETQ. The CDR3 reads CASSTYQIGLSYEQYF.

The gene calls are TRBV28 and TRBJ2-1; TCRdb calls TRBD2, which cannot be checked without DNA. The CDR3 spans 17 residues. The germline gives CDR1 MDHEN, CDR2 SYDVKM. The chain's CDR3 is CASSFGSPSGRGREQFF. The complete variable domain, with remaining parts taken from reference TRBV28 and TRBJ2-1, reads DVKVTQSSRYLVKRTGEKVFLECVQDMDHENMFWYRQDPGLGLRLIYFSYDVKMKEKGDIPEGYSVSREKKERFSLILESASTNQTSMYLCASSFGSPSGRGREQFFGPGTRLTVL.

The chain recombines TRBV7-2 with TRBJ2-3; the TCRdb D gene call, TRBD1, has no DNA to confirm it. The CDR3 covers 13 residues. CDR1 is SGHTA, CDR2 FQGNSA, per germline. This CDR3 is CASSPRTRDTQYF.

CDR3 loop: CASSSEGQGDGETQYF. The chain combines TRBV7-9 with TRBJ2-5; TCRdb gives TRBD1 as the D gene, but with no DNA this cannot be confirmed. Per germline, CDR1 SEHNR and CDR2 FQNEAQ (reference sequence). This CDR3 contains 16 residues.

The chain is built from TRBV19 and TRBJ2-1; TCRdb's D call of TRBD1 is untestable without DNA. This CDR3 contains 15 residues. The V gene's germline CDR1 is LNHDA and CDR2 SQIVND (reference sequence). The CDR3 here is CASSIGTGRVNEQFF.

This rearrangement joins TRBV6-1 to TRBJ2-7; TCRdb designates TRBD1, a call that cannot be tested without DNA. CDR1 MNHNS and CDR2 SASEGT come from the germline V gene. The CDR3 is 13 amino acids. This chain's CDR3 is CASNGTPSYEQYF.

The genes are TRBV20-1 and TRBJ2-3; the D call from TCRdb, TRBD2, cannot be confirmed without DNA. The CDR3 length is 15 residues. Germline values: CDR1 DFQATT, CDR2 SNEGSKA (reference sequence). The CDR3 reads CSANSGGVGTDTQYF.

The chain couples TRBV30 to TRBJ1-6. Germline V gene lookup returns CDR1 GTSNPN and CDR2 SVGIG (reference sequence). The CDR3 totals 13 residues. CDR3 protein: CAWTAGSNSPLHF.

The chain has TRBV28 and TRBJ2-3; TCRdb's D call, TRBD2, is unchecked because there is no DNA. CDR3 size: 16 residues. The V gene's germline CDR1 is MDHEN and CDR2 SYDVKM. CDR3: CASSFVSGGPPDTQYF. The full variable domain, with the rest looked up from reference TRBV28 and TRBJ2-3, is DVKVTQSSRYLVKRTGEKVFLECVQDMDHENMFWYRQDPGLGLRLIYFSYDVKMKEKGDIPEGYSVSREKKERFSLILESASTNQTSMYLCASSFVSGGPPDTQYFGPGTRLTVL.

CDR3 protein: CSATPLGLTEAFF. This rearrangement joins TRBV20-1 to TRBJ1-1. Germline V lookup: CDR1 DFQATT, CDR2 SNEGSKA (reference sequence). This CDR3 has 13 amino acids.

The rearrangement links TRBV27 to TRBJ2-5; the TCRdb call, TRBD2, lacks DNA for checking. Germline V gene sequence: CDR1 MNHEY, CDR2 SMNVEV (reference sequence). The CDR3 length is 14 residues. This CDR3 is CASRLAGGQETQYF.

The rearrangement uses TRBV7-2 and TRBJ2-5; TCRdb's D gene call, TRBD1, goes unchecked for lack of DNA. The CDR3 totals 13 residues. The germline CDR1 and CDR2 sequences are SGHTA and FQGNSA. The CDR3: CASSLGGEKTQYF.